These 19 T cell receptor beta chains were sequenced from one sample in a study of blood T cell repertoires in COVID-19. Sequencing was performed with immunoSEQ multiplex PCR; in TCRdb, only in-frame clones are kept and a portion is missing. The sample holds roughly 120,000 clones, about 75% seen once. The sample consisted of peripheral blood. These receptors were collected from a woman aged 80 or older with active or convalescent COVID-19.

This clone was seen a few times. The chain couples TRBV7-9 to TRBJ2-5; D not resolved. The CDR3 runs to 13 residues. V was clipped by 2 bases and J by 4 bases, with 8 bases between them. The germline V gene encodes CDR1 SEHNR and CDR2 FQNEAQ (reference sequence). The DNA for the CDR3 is TGTGCCAGCAGCTTAAACTCTAGAGAGACCCAGTACTTC. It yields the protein CASSLNSRETQYF.

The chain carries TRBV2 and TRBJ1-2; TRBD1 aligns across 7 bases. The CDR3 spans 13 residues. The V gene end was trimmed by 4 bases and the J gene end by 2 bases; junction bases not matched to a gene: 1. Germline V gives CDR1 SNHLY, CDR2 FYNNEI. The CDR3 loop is CASSAQGNYGYTF. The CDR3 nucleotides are TGTGCCAGCAGTGCACAGGGGAACTATGGCTACACCTTC.

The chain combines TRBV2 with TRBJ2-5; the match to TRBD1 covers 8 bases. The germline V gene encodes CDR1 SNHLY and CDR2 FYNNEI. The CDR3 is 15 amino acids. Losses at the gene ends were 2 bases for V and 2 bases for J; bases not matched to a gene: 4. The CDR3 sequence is CASSERGQAQETQYF. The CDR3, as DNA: TGTGCCAGCAGTGAAAGGGGACAGGCACAAGAGACCCAGTACTTC.

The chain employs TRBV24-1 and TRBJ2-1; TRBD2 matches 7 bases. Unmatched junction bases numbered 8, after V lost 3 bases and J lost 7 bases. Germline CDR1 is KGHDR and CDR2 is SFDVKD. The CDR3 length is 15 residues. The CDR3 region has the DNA TGTGCCACCAGTGATGGAGGGAGGGCCGGGAATGAGCAGTTCTTC. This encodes CATSDGGRAGNEQFF.

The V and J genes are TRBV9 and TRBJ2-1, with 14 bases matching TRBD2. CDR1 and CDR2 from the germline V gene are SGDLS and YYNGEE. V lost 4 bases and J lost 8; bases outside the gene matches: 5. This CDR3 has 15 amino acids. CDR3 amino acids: CASSLGLAGGYEQFF. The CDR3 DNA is TGTGCCAGCAGCCTCGGACTAGCGGGAGGATATGAGCAGTTCTTC.

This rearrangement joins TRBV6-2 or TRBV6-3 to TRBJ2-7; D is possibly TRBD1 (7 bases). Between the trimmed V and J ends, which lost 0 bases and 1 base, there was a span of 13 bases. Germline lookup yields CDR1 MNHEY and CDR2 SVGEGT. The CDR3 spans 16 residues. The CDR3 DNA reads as TGTGCCAGCAGTTACTCGAGGCAGGGGGGTTCCTACGAGCAGTACTTC. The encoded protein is CASSYSRQGGSYEQYF.

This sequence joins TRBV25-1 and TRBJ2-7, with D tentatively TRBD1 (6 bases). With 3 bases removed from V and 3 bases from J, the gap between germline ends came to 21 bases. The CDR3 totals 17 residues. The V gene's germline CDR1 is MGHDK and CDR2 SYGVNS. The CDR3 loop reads CASSDGTGAGAIYEQYF. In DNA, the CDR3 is TGTGCCAGCAGTGACGGAACTGGCGCAGGGGCTATCTACGAGCAGTACTTC.

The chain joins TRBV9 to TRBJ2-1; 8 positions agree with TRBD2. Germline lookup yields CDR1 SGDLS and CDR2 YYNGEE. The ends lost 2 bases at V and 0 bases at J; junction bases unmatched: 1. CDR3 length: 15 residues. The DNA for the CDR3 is TGTGCCAGCAGCGTTAGCGGGAACTCCTACAATGAGCAGTTCTTC. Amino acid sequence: CASSVSGNSYNEQFF.

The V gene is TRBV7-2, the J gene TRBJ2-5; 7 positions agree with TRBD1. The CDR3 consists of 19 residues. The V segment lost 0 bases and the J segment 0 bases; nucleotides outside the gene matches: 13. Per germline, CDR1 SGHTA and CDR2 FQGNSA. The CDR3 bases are TGTGCCAGCAGCTTAGCCCCATACAGGGGCCTACCCTACCAAGAGACCCAGTACTTC. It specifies CASSLAPYRGLPYQETQYF.

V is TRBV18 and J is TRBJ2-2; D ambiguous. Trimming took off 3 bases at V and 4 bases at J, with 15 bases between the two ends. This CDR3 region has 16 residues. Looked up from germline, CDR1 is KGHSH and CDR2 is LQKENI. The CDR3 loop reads CASSPLVAVGTGELFF. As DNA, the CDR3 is TGTGCCAGCTCACCGCTAGTCGCGGTGGGCACCGGGGAGCTGTTTTTT.

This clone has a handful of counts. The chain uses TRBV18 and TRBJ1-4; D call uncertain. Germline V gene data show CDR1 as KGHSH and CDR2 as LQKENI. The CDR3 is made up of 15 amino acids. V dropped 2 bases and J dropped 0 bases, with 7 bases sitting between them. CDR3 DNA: TGTGCCAGCTCACCAAGGCAGGCAACTAATGAAAAACTGTTTTTT. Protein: CASSPRQATNEKLFF. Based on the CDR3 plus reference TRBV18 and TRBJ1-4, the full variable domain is NAGVMQNPRHLVRRRGQEARLRCSPMKGHSHVYWYRQLPEEGLKFMVYLQKENIIDESGMPKERFSAEFPKEGPSILRIQQVVRGDSAAYFCASSPRQATNEKLFFGSGTQLSVL.

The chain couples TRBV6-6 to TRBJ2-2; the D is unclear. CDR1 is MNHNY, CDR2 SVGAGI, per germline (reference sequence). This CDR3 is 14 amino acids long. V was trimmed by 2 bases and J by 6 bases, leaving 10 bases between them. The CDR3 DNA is TGTGCCAGCAGTTACGCGGCGAAGTCCGGGGAGCTGTTTTTT. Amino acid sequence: CASSYAAKSGELFF.

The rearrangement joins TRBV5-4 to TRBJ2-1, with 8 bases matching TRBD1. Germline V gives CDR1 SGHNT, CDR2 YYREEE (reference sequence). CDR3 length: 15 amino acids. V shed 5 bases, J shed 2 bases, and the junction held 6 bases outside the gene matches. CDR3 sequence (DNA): TGTGCCAGCAGATCTGACAGGGGAACCTACAATGAGCAGTTCTTC. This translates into CASRSDRGTYNEQFF.

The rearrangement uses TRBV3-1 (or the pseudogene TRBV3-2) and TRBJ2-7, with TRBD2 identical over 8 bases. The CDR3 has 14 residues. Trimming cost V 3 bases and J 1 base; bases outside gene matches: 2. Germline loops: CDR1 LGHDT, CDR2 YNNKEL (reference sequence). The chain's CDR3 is CASSHTSGSYEQYF. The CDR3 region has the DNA TGTGCCAGCAGCCATACTAGCGGATCCTACGAGCAGTACTTC.

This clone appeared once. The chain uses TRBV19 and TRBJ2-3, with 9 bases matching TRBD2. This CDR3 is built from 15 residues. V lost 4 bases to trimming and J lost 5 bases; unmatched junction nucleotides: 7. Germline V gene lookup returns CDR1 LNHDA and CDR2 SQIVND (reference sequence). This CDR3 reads CASSTLAGRGDTQYF. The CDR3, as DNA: TGTGCCAGTAGTACCCTAGCGGGGCGGGGAGATACGCAGTATTTT.

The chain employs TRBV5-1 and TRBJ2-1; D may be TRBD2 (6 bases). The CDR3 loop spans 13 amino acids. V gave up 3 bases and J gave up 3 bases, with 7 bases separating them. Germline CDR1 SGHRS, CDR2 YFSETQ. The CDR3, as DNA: TGCGCCAGCAGCTCGACTAGCTACAATGAGCAGTTCTTC. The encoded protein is CASSSTSYNEQFF. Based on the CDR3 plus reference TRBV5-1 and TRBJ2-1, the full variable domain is KAGVTQTPRYLIKTRGQQVTLSCSPISGHRSVSWYQQTPGQGLQFLFEYFSETQRNKGNFPGRFSGRQFSNSRSEMNVSTLELGDSALYLCASSSTSYNEQFFGPGTRLTVL.

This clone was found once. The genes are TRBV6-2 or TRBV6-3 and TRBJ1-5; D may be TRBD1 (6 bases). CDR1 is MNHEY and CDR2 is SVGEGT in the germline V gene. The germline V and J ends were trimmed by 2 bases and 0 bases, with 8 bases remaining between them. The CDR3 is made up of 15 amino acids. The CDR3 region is CASSYTGNSNQPQHF. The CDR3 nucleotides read TGTGCCAGCAGTTACACAGGGAATAGCAATCAGCCCCAGCATTTT.

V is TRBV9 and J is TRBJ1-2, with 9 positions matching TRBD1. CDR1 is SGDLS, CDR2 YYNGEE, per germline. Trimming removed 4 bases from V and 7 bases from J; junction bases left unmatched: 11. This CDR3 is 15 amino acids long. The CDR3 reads CASSPQLTGGLGYTF. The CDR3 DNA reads TGTGCCAGCAGCCCCCAGCTGACAGGGGGACTTGGCTACACCTTC. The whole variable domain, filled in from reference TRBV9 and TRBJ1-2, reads DSGVTQTPKHLITATGQRVTLRCSPRSGDLSVYWYQQSLDQGLQFLIQYYNGEERAKGNILERFSAQQFPDLHSELNLSSLELGDSALYFCASSPQLTGGLGYTFGSGTRLTVV.

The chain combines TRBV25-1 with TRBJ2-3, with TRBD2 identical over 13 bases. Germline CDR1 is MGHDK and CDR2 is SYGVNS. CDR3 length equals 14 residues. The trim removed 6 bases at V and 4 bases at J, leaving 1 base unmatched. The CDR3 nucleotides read TGTGCCAGCAGACTAGCGGGAGGGTCAGATACGCAGTATTTT. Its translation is CASRLAGGSDTQYF.